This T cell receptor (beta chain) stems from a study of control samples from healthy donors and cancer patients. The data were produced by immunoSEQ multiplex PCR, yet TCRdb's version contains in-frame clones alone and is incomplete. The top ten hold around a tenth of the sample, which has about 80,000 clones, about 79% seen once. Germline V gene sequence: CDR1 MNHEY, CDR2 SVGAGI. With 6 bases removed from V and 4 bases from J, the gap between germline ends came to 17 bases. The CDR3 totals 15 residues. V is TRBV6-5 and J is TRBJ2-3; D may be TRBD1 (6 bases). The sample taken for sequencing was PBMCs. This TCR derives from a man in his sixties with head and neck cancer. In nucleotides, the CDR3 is TGTGCCAGCAGGAAACAGGGTGGTTTATCAGATACGCAGTATTTT. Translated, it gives CASRKQGGLSDTQYF.